These 20 T cell receptor beta chains originate from one sample sequenced in a study of cytomegalovirus exposure and HLA in healthy donors. PCR primers comprised 60 Vbeta and 13 Jbeta primers. The assay was immunoSEQ multiplex PCR, and TCRdb's table has in-frame clones only and misses some. The table records 90,000 to 120,000 clones, 84% of them present only once. The sample comprised PBMCs. The receptors stem from a woman younger than 35 in good health and CMV-seronegative.

The chain combines TRBV7-9 with TRBJ2-1, with D perhaps TRBD2 (6 bases). V was shortened by 2 bases and J by 7 bases, with 6 bases between the two germline ends. The CDR3 consists of 12 residues. Germline assignment: CDR1 SEHNR and CDR2 FQNEAQ (reference sequence). CDR3 amino acids: CASSLLANEQFF. In DNA form, the CDR3 reads TGTGCCAGCAGCTTACTAGCGAATGAGCAGTTCTTC.

CDR3 in amino acids: CASSLSIFGRRVDGYTF. In nucleotides, the CDR3 is TGTGCCAGCAGTTTATCGATCTTCGGTCGGAGAGTGGATGGCTACACCTTC. The chain has TRBV28 and TRBJ1-2, with D uncertain. This CDR3 spans 17 amino acids. V lost 1 base, J lost 6 bases, and 21 bases lay in between. CDR1 is MDHEN and CDR2 is SYDVKM in the germline V gene.

This clone was seen only a few times. The chain joins TRBV7-3 to TRBJ2-1; 7 bases are a match to TRBD2. Trimming took 8 bases from V and 12 from J; bases not matched to a gene: 10. This CDR3 comprises 12 residues. Germline V gene lookup returns CDR1 SGHTA and CDR2 FQGTGA. The CDR3, as DNA: TGTGCCAGCGGGAGGGATAGACTCGCGCAGTTCTTC. Its protein product is CASGRDRLAQFF.

The CDR3 loop reads CASLKGQVGTGELFF. CDR3 nucleotides: TGTGCCAGCCTAAAGGGGCAGGTTGGGACCGGGGAGCTGTTTTTT. This sequence joins TRBV6-5 and TRBJ2-2, with a tentative D call TRBD1 (5 bases). V lost 8 bases and J lost 5, with 18 bases in between. CDR1 and CDR2 from the germline V gene are MNHEY and SVGAGI. The CDR3 covers 15 residues.

CDR3 coding DNA: TGTGCCAGCAGTTCAGGACAGGGCAATCAGCCCCAGCATTTT. Translating gives CASSSGQGNQPQHF. This chain connects TRBV28 to TRBJ1-5; 7 bases line up with TRBD1. Germline V CDR1 and CDR2: MDHEN, SYDVKM. The CDR3 totals 14 residues. The V and J ends lost 4 bases and 2 bases, in that order; junction bases with no gene match: 2.

The CDR3 DNA follows: TGTGCCAGCAGTGAAGTAGTGGCGGTCCCTTCACCCCTCCACTTT. Translation gives CASSEVVAVPSPLHF. The chain employs TRBV2 and TRBJ1-6, with D unclear. Germline CDR1 and CDR2: SNHLY and FYNNEI. Trimming shortened V by 1 base and J by 9 bases, and 13 bases separated the two germline ends. CDR3 length equals 15 residues.

This rearrangement joins TRBV25-1 to TRBJ2-6; 8 bases are shared with TRBD2. The CDR3 consists of 18 residues. With V trimmed by 11 bases and J by 0 bases, 15 bases remained unmatched. Germline V lookup: CDR1 MGHDK, CDR2 SYGVNS. CDR3 protein: CAYAAGGGKGSGANVLTF. The CDR3, as DNA: TGTGCCTACGCCGCCGGGGGGGGGAAGGGCTCTGGGGCCAACGTCCTGACTTTC.

The chain couples TRBV2 to TRBJ2-2; D is uncertain. The length of the CDR3 is 14 residues. Germline values: CDR1 SNHLY, CDR2 FYNNEI. Trimming pared 3 bases from V and 3 bases from J, leaving 8 bases between. The CDR3 is CASSDWPDTGELFF. CDR3 nucleotides: TGTGCCAGCAGTGATTGGCCTGACACCGGGGAGCTGTTTTTT.

This chain joins TRBV28 and TRBJ2-5; 9 bases agree with TRBD2. The germline gives CDR1 MDHEN, CDR2 SYDVKM. The CDR3 is 17 amino acids. With V trimmed by 3 bases and J by 4 bases, 12 bases remained unmatched. CDR3 in DNA: TGTGCCAGCAGTTTTAAGGTCGCGGGAGGGCCTACAGAGACCCAGTACTTC. Its protein is CASSFKVAGGPTETQYF. The full variable domain, completed using reference TRBV28 and TRBJ2-5, is DVKVTQSSRYLVKRTGEKVFLECVQDMDHENMFWYRQDPGLGLRLIYFSYDVKMKEKGDIPEGYSVSREKKERFSLILESASTNQTSMYLCASSFKVAGGPTETQYFGPGTRLLVL.

The chain is built from TRBV4-1 and TRBJ1-5, with 7 bases fitting TRBD1. The CDR3 is 18 amino acids. Germline V gene lookup returns CDR1 MGHRA and CDR2 YSYEKL. The V and J ends lost 1 base and 2 bases, in that order; junction bases with no gene match: 11. CDR3 bases: TGCGCCAGCAGCCAAGGACCGGCAGGGGGTTTGGGCAATCAGCCCCAGCATTTT. This codes for CASSQGPAGGLGNQPQHF.

This clone occurred once. The chain couples TRBV27 to TRBJ1-6; no clear D. CDR3 size: 14 residues. The V gene's germline CDR1 is MNHEY and CDR2 SMNVEV (reference sequence). V lost 5 bases and J 12 bases, leaving 17 bases between the germline ends. CDR3 amino acids: CASSPRGYGVPLHF. The DNA of the CDR3 is TGTGCCAGCAGTCCACGGGGTTATGGTGTACCCCTCCACTTT.

This rearrangement joins TRBV29-1 to TRBJ2-5; no clear D. V was cut by 4 bases and J by 3 bases, with 15 bases left in between. Germline CDR1 is SQVTM and CDR2 is ANQGSEA. The CDR3 length is 14 residues. Written as DNA, the CDR3 is TGCAGCGTTGTAATGTGGCAGCAGGAAGAGACCCAGTACTTC. This translates into CSVVMWQQEETQYF.

The rearrangement links TRBV9 to TRBJ2-3; D call uncertain. The CDR3 is 12 residues long. Trimming left V 3 bases short and J 1 base short, with 3 bases between. Germline CDR1 is SGDLS and CDR2 is YYNGEE. Here the CDR3 DNA reads TGTGCCAGCAGCGCAGGCACAGATACGCAGTATTTT. It specifies CASSAGTDTQYF.

The chain joins TRBV7-2 to TRBJ2-3, with 11 bases fitting TRBD2. The CDR3 loop spans 17 amino acids. CDR1 and CDR2 (germline): SGHTA, FQGNSA. The J segment lost 2 bases and the V segment lost 2 bases, leaving 6 bases of the junction unmatched. The DNA for the CDR3 is TGTGCCAGCAGCTTAATAGCGGGGGGGGTCCCCACAGATACGCAGTATTTT. It is translated as CASSLIAGGVPTDTQYF.

The chain is built from TRBV7-2 and TRBJ2-1; possible D gene TRBD2, 6 bases. CDR3 length: 17 residues. The V gene lost 2 bases and the J gene lost 3 bases, with 17 bases spanning the gap. The germline CDR1 and CDR2 sequences are SGHTA and FQGNSA. DNA for the CDR3: TGTGCCAGCAGCTTACGGGGGTTGGCTAGCGTCTACAATGAGCAGTTCTTC. This sequence encodes CASSLRGLASVYNEQFF.

V usage is TRBV7-8 and J usage is TRBJ2-1; 9 positions match TRBD2. The V and J ends lost 5 bases and 7 bases, in that order; junction bases with no gene match: 9. Germline CDR1 is SGHVS and CDR2 is FQNEAQ. This CDR3 region has 15 residues. The CDR3 nucleotides are TGTGCCAGCAGCCTAGATGGGACTAGCTATAATGAGCAGTTCTTC. Protein: CASSLDGTSYNEQFF.

CDR3 in amino acids: CASTPGLAGAKTYNEQFF. The CDR3 DNA follows: TGTGCCAGCACCCCAGGACTAGCGGGGGCCAAAACATACAATGAGCAGTTCTTC. The chain is built from TRBV28 and TRBJ2-1, with 13 bases matching TRBD2. Losses at the gene ends were 7 bases for V and 4 bases for J; bases not matched to a gene: 13. Germline CDR1 MDHEN, CDR2 SYDVKM. This CDR3 has 18 residues.

The V and J genes are TRBV5-1 and TRBJ2-1; 10 positions agree with TRBD1. This CDR3 is built from 14 residues. V lost 3 bases and J lost 7; bases outside the gene matches: 4. Germline V CDR1 and CDR2: SGHRS, YFSETQ. The CDR3 here is CASSSRDRGNEQFF. CDR3 bases: TGCGCCAGCAGCTCGCGGGACAGGGGTAATGAGCAGTTCTTC.

The J gene is TRBJ1-1, the V gene TRBV6-5; D is perhaps TRBD1 (6 bases). Deletions cut 2 bases from V and 1 base from J, with 11 bases between. Germline values: CDR1 MNHEY, CDR2 SVGAGI. There are 15 residues in the CDR3. CDR3 region: CASSYVRGQNTEAFF. The CDR3 region has the DNA TGTGCCAGCAGTTACGTCCGGGGACAGAACACTGAAGCTTTCTTT.

The chain carries TRBV5-1 and TRBJ2-5; 8 nucleotides line up with TRBD1. Looked up from germline, CDR1 is SGHRS and CDR2 is YFSETQ. Trimming took 2 bases from V and 5 from J; bases not matched to a gene: 8. This CDR3 spans 15 amino acids. Here the CDR3 reads CASSFRQGLKETQYF. The CDR3, as DNA: TGCGCCAGCAGCTTTCGACAGGGGTTGAAGGAGACCCAGTACTTC.